The clone carrying this T cell receptor beta chain came up a few times. MiXCR, applied by TCRdb to the 5' RACE reads, yields one record per CDR3 protein. This sample has 40,000 to 45,000 distinct CDR3 sequences, with around 4.5% found just once. This entry comes from a study of T cells of healthy individuals. The TCR originated in a human donor in good health.

CDR3 sequence reads: CASSQASGVYEQYF. CDR3 nucleotides: TGCGCCAGCAGCCAGGCTAGCGGGGTGTACGAGCAGTACTTC. The V and J genes are TRBV4-1 and TRBJ2-7; 9 bases line up with TRBD2. V shed 3 bases, J shed 4 bases, and the junction held 4 bases outside the gene matches. This CDR3 is built from 14 residues. CDR1 and CDR2 (germline): MGHRA, YSYEKL.